This TCR beta chain emerged from a study of blood T cell repertoires in COVID-19. Sequencing used immunoSEQ multiplex PCR; TCRdb keeps in-frame clones, though not all of them. The sample lists some 99,000 clones; 70% to 85% were seen once. The CDR3 covers 16 residues. Trimming cost V 5 bases and J 5 bases; bases outside gene matches: 9. CDR1 is SGHVS, CDR2 FNYEAQ, per germline. The gene calls are TRBV7-6 and TRBJ2-2; TRBD2 matches at 9 bases. The receptor was derived from a woman aged 80 or over with active or convalescent COVID-19. Sequenced material: peripheral blood. The CDR3 is CASSERAGGGTGELFF. As DNA, the CDR3 is TGTGCCAGCAGCGAGAGAGCGGGAGGAGGTACCGGGGAGCTGTTTTTT. Using reference TRBV7-6 and TRBJ2-2 for the parts outside the CDR3, the full variable domain is GAGVSQSPRYKVTKRGQDVALRCDPISGHVSLYWYRQALGQGPEFLTYFNYEAQQDKSGLPNDRFSAERPEGSISTLTIQRTEQRDSAMYRCASSERAGGGTGELFFGEGSRLTVL.